The rows below give T cell receptor beta chains drawn from one sample of a study of T cell repertoires in cytomegalovirus infection. TCRdb re-called the reads through MiXCR, storing one row per CDR3 protein. The sample gives hundreds of thousands of distinct CDR3 sequences, roughly 30% of which show up once; roughly 13% is in the top ten. Sequencing was carried out using PBMCs. The receptors were gathered from a human donor in good health (CMV status not recorded). Some clones in this sample may be carry-over from other donors' samples. Both conserved end residues are part of each CDR3. The order of the fields is clone size, V gene, J gene, D gene, CDR3 protein, CDR3 DNA. A D gene is named only where the DNA matches it firmly. Clone size appears in some rows only: once, few, many, or a class for an expanded clone.

abundance: .
v_gene: TRBV6-1
j_gene: TRBJ2-1
d_gene: TRBD2
CDR3aa: CASSFDGGEGEQFF
CDR3nt: TGTGCCAGCAGTTTTGACGGGGGGGAAGGTGAGCAGTTCTTC

abundance: many
v_gene: TRBV14
j_gene: TRBJ2-7
d_gene: TRBD1
CDR3aa: CASSQGYRGTYEQYF
CDR3nt: TGTGCCAGCAGCCAAGGATACAGGGGAACCTACGAGCAGTACTTC

abundance: few
v_gene: TRBV9
j_gene: TRBJ1-2
d_gene: TRBD1
CDR3aa: CASSGRPGTGYGYTF
CDR3nt: TGTGCCAGCAGCGGCAGACCCGGGACAGGCTATGGCTACACCTTC

abundance: few
v_gene: TRBV10-3
j_gene: TRBJ2-7
d_gene: .
CDR3aa: CAISDSTTQGLTYEQYF
CDR3nt: TGTGCCATCAGTGATTCGACGACACAGGGCCTAACCTACGAGCAGTACTTC

abundance: few
v_gene: TRBV4-3
j_gene: TRBJ2-7
d_gene: TRBD1
CDR3aa: CASSQGTGGSYEQYF
CDR3nt: TGCGCCAGCAGCCAGGGGACAGGGGGCTCCTACGAGCAGTACTTC

abundance: .
v_gene: TRBV7-9
j_gene: TRBJ1-1
d_gene: .
CDR3aa: CASGLAGQNTEAFF
CDR3nt: TGTGCCAGCGGCTTAGCGGGCCAGAACACTGAAGCTTTCTTT

abundance: .
v_gene: TRBV27
j_gene: TRBJ2-3
d_gene: TRBD2
CDR3aa: CASSLTSGGGMTDTQYF
CDR3nt: TGTGCCAGCAGTTTGACTAGCGGGGGAGGAATGACAGATACGCAGTATTTT

abundance: few
v_gene: TRBV6-5
j_gene: TRBJ1-6
d_gene: .
CDR3aa: CASSYNGWHNSPLHF
CDR3nt: TGTGCCAGCAGTTATAACGGCTGGCATAATTCACCCCTCCACTTT

abundance: few
v_gene: TRBV12-3/TRBV12-4
j_gene: TRBJ1-1
d_gene: TRBD1
CDR3aa: CASSPGTDKAFF
CDR3nt: TGTGCCAGCAGTCCCGGGACAGACAAAGCTTTCTTT

abundance: .
v_gene: TRBV29-1
j_gene: TRBJ2-3
d_gene: .
CDR3aa: CSVVSLIDDTQYF
CDR3nt: TGCAGCGTTGTCAGCCTTATCGATGATACGCAGTATTTT

abundance: .
v_gene: TRBV7-6
j_gene: TRBJ2-1
d_gene: TRBD2
CDR3aa: CASSLGAGGGEQFF
CDR3nt: TGTGCCAGCAGCTTGGGAGCGGGGGGCGGAGAGCAGTTCTTC

abundance: few
v_gene: TRBV5-6
j_gene: TRBJ2-1
d_gene: .
CDR3aa: CASSLAGGPQFF
CDR3nt: TGTGCCAGCAGCTTGGCAGGGGGGCCGCAGTTCTTC

abundance: many
v_gene: TRBV7-8
j_gene: TRBJ2-7
d_gene: .
CDR3aa: CASSSLPTYEQYF
CDR3nt: TGTGCCAGCAGTTCCCTCCCGACCTACGAGCAGTACTTC

abundance: .
v_gene: TRBV20-1
j_gene: TRBJ1-1
d_gene: TRBD1
CDR3aa: CSARDLRGQGGSEAFF
CDR3nt: TGCAGTGCTAGAGACTTAAGGGGACAGGGGGGTTCTGAAGCTTTCTTT

abundance: many
v_gene: TRBV7-2
j_gene: TRBJ2-5
d_gene: TRBD2
CDR3aa: CASSLGRLAGAQETQYF
CDR3nt: TGTGCCAGCAGCTTAGGGAGACTAGCGGGGGCCCAAGAGACCCAGTACTTC

abundance: .
v_gene: TRBV19
j_gene: TRBJ2-4
d_gene: .
CDR3aa: CASTGEGQNIQYF
CDR3nt: TGTGCCAGTACAGGGGAGGGCCAAAACATTCAGTACTTC

abundance: few
v_gene: TRBV6-6
j_gene: TRBJ2-5
d_gene: .
CDR3aa: CASSYGVVRETQYF
CDR3nt: TGTGCCAGCAGTTACGGTGTGGTTAGAGAGACCCAGTACTTC

abundance: many
v_gene: TRBV12-3/TRBV12-4
j_gene: TRBJ2-7
d_gene: .
CDR3aa: CASSLVMAGDPYEQYF
CDR3nt: TGTGCCAGCAGTTTAGTTATGGCGGGCGACCCCTACGAGCAGTACTTC

abundance: .
v_gene: TRBV20-1
j_gene: TRBJ1-5
d_gene: .
CDR3aa: CSARGPNQPQHF
CDR3nt: TGCAGTGCTAGAGGGCCGAATCAGCCCCAGCATTTT

abundance: many
v_gene: TRBV19
j_gene: TRBJ2-1
d_gene: TRBD1
CDR3aa: CASSITGGSSYNEQFF
CDR3nt: TGTGCCAGTAGTATAACAGGGGGAAGCTCCTACAATGAGCAGTTCTTC

abundance: few
v_gene: TRBV15
j_gene: TRBJ1-5
d_gene: .
CDR3aa: CATSEGVSGQPQHF
CDR3nt: TGTGCCACCAGCGAAGGGGTTTCAGGGCAGCCCCAGCATTTT

abundance: few
v_gene: TRBV28
j_gene: TRBJ2-7
d_gene: .
CDR3aa: CASSGAELRSYEQYF
CDR3nt: TGTGCCAGCAGTGGGGCGGAGCTCCGTTCCTACGAGCAGTACTTC

abundance: .
v_gene: TRBV7-2
j_gene: TRBJ1-5
d_gene: TRBD1
CDR3aa: CASSGDRAGNQPQHF
CDR3nt: TGTGCCAGCAGCGGGGACAGGGCTGGTAATCAGCCCCAGCATTTT

abundance: .
v_gene: TRBV5-1
j_gene: TRBJ2-1
d_gene: .
CDR3aa: CASSLPGNNEQFF
CDR3nt: TGCGCCAGCAGCTTGCCCGGGAACAATGAGCAGTTCTTC

abundance: few
v_gene: TRBV19
j_gene: TRBJ1-2
d_gene: .
CDR3aa: CASDPGAGPLVYGYTF
CDR3nt: TGTGCCAGTGACCCTGGGGCAGGGCCCCTCGTCTATGGCTACACCTTC

abundance: .
v_gene: TRBV6-2/TRBV6-3
j_gene: TRBJ1-5
d_gene: TRBD1
CDR3aa: CASSHRDSPAPQPQHF
CDR3nt: TGTGCCAGCAGTCACCGGGACAGCCCGGCCCCTCAGCCCCAGCATTTT

abundance: .
v_gene: TRBV7-9
j_gene: TRBJ2-1
d_gene: .
CDR3aa: CARPWDNEQFF
CDR3nt: TGTGCCAGGCCCTGGGACAATGAGCAGTTCTTC

abundance: few
v_gene: TRBV4-2
j_gene: TRBJ1-5
d_gene: .
CDR3aa: CASSQEEGGNQPQHF
CDR3nt: TGTGCCAGCAGCCAGGAAGAGGGAGGCAATCAGCCCCAGCATTTT

abundance: .
v_gene: TRBV12-3/TRBV12-4
j_gene: TRBJ2-2
d_gene: .
CDR3aa: CASTPGSRGTGELFF
CDR3nt: TGTGCCAGCACCCCTGGAAGTCGGGGGACCGGGGAGCTGTTTTTT

abundance: .
v_gene: TRBV20-1
j_gene: TRBJ2-6
d_gene: .
CDR3aa: CSAPKVTATISGANVLTF
CDR3nt: TGCAGTGCTCCCAAGGTCACAGCTACCATCTCTGGGGCCAACGTCCTGACTTTC

abundance: many
v_gene: TRBV7-9
j_gene: TRBJ2-7
d_gene: .
CDR3aa: CASSTQGNYEQYF
CDR3nt: TGTGCCAGCAGCACGCAGGGAAACTACGAGCAGTACTTC

abundance: .
v_gene: TRBV6-2/TRBV6-3
j_gene: TRBJ1-6
d_gene: .
CDR3aa: CASSLLGRSSYNSPLHF
CDR3nt: TGTGCCAGCAGCCTCCTTGGACGTAGCTCCTATAATTCACCCCTCCACTTT

abundance: .
v_gene: TRBV11-2
j_gene: TRBJ1-1
d_gene: .
CDR3aa: CASNSTFGNTEAFF
CDR3nt: TGTGCCAGCAACTCAACTTTCGGCAACACTGAAGCTTTCTTT

abundance: .
v_gene: TRBV7-6
j_gene: TRBJ2-3
d_gene: .
CDR3aa: CASSLRWDRYTQYF
CDR3nt: TGTGCCAGCAGCTTAAGGTGGGATAGGTATACGCAGTATTTT

abundance: few
v_gene: TRBV7-3
j_gene: TRBJ2-3
d_gene: TRBD2
CDR3aa: CASSSTPGLAATQYF
CDR3nt: TGTGCCAGCAGCTCAACGCCGGGACTAGCGGCTACGCAGTATTTT

abundance: many
v_gene: TRBV7-2
j_gene: TRBJ2-2
d_gene: TRBD2
CDR3aa: CASNQRGHTGELFF
CDR3nt: TGTGCCAGCAACCAGCGGGGGCACACCGGGGAGCTGTTTTTT

abundance: many
v_gene: TRBV24-1
j_gene: TRBJ2-3
d_gene: TRBD2
CDR3aa: CATSERASGGTDTQYF
CDR3nt: TGTGCCACCAGTGAGAGGGCTAGCGGGGGCACAGATACGCAGTATTTT

abundance: .
v_gene: TRBV25-1
j_gene: TRBJ2-7
d_gene: .
CDR3aa: CASSFGEWEQYF
CDR3nt: TGTGCCAGCAGTTTTGGGGAGTGGGAGCAGTACTTC

abundance: .
v_gene: TRBV2
j_gene: TRBJ1-1
d_gene: .
CDR3aa: CASSDWGATEAFF
CDR3nt: TGTGCCAGCAGTGACTGGGGAGCCACTGAAGCTTTCTTT

abundance: many
v_gene: TRBV7-2
j_gene: TRBJ1-6
d_gene: .
CDR3aa: CASSQFRGHLHF
CDR3nt: TGTGCCAGCAGCCAGTTTCGGGGGCACCTCCACTTT

abundance: few
v_gene: TRBV12-3/TRBV12-4
j_gene: TRBJ1-3
d_gene: .
CDR3aa: CASTAGGGSIGNTIYF
CDR3nt: TGTGCCAGCACCGCGGGGGGGGGGTCAATCGGAAACACCATATATTTT

abundance: .
v_gene: TRBV24-1
j_gene: TRBJ2-1
d_gene: .
CDR3aa: CATSDISIPHNEQFF
CDR3nt: TGTGCCACCAGTGATATCTCGATCCCCCACAATGAGCAGTTCTTC

abundance: .
v_gene: TRBV10-3
j_gene: TRBJ2-5
d_gene: TRBD1
CDR3aa: CAISDRQGQETQYF
CDR3nt: TGTGCCATCAGTGATAGACAGGGACAAGAGACCCAGTACTTC

abundance: .
v_gene: TRBV29-1
j_gene: TRBJ2-3
d_gene: TRBD2
CDR3aa: CSVAGASTDTQYF
CDR3nt: TGCAGCGTAGCGGGGGCTAGCACAGATACGCAGTATTTT

abundance: .
v_gene: TRBV7-9
j_gene: TRBJ2-5
d_gene: .
CDR3aa: CASSRDTAQETQYF
CDR3nt: TGTGCCAGCAGCCGAGACACCGCCCAAGAGACCCAGTACTTC

abundance: .
v_gene: TRBV28
j_gene: TRBJ1-2
d_gene: .
CDR3aa: CASSLGGQGYTF
CDR3nt: TGTGCCAGCAGTTTGGGAGGGCAAGGCTACACCTTC

abundance: once
v_gene: TRBV11-2
j_gene: TRBJ2-1
d_gene: TRBD2
CDR3aa: CASSAFAGGGLDEQFF
CDR3nt: TGTGCCAGCAGCGCCTTCGCGGGGGGGGGGTTGGATGAGCAGTTCTTC

abundance: once
v_gene: TRBV27
j_gene: TRBJ2-2
d_gene: TRBD1
CDR3aa: CASSSSWTGPTGELFF
CDR3nt: TGTGCCAGCAGTTCCTCTTGGACAGGGCCCACCGGGGAGCTGTTTTTT

abundance: many
v_gene: TRBV7-4
j_gene: TRBJ1-5
d_gene: .
CDR3aa: CASSLDPGWNRELVQPQHF
CDR3nt: TGTGCCAGCAGCTTAGATCCTGGGTGGAACAGGGAACTGGTTCAGCCCCAGCATTTT

abundance: many
v_gene: TRBV7-2
j_gene: TRBJ1-6
d_gene: .
CDR3aa: CASSQDSLPNSPLHF
CDR3nt: TGTGCCAGCAGCCAGGACAGCTTACCTAATTCACCCCTCCACTTT

abundance: many
v_gene: TRBV7-2
j_gene: TRBJ2-1
d_gene: TRBD2
CDR3aa: CASSLRVAGGTYNEQFF
CDR3nt: TGTGCCAGCAGCTTAAGGGTAGCGGGGGGAACCTACAATGAGCAGTTCTTC

abundance: .
v_gene: TRBV11-2
j_gene: TRBJ2-3
d_gene: .
CDR3aa: CASSLAGNSADTQYF
CDR3nt: TGTGCCAGCAGCTTAGCGGGAAATAGTGCAGATACGCAGTATTTT

abundance: many
v_gene: TRBV28
j_gene: TRBJ1-3
d_gene: .
CDR3aa: CASSLNRISGNTIYF
CDR3nt: TGTGCCAGCAGTCTCAACAGGATCTCTGGAAACACCATATATTTT

abundance: .
v_gene: TRBV12-3/TRBV12-4
j_gene: TRBJ2-7
d_gene: TRBD1
CDR3aa: CASSFQGGQGKYEQYF
CDR3nt: TGTGCCAGCAGTTTCCAGGGGGGACAGGGAAAATACGAGCAGTACTTC

abundance: .
v_gene: TRBV11-2
j_gene: TRBJ2-5
d_gene: .
CDR3aa: CASSFDYRATETQYF
CDR3nt: TGTGCCAGCAGCTTTGATTACCGAGCCACGGAGACCCAGTACTTC

abundance: .
v_gene: TRBV6-5
j_gene: TRBJ2-5
d_gene: .
CDR3aa: CASSYSVGWETQYF
CDR3nt: TGTGCCAGCAGTTACTCAGTGGGGTGGGAGACCCAGTACTTC

abundance: .
v_gene: TRBV4-2
j_gene: TRBJ2-7
d_gene: .
CDR3aa: CASSPDPGIPYEQYF
CDR3nt: TGTGCCAGCAGCCCTGACCCCGGGATTCCCTACGAGCAGTACTTC

abundance: .
v_gene: TRBV7-8
j_gene: TRBJ1-4
d_gene: .
CDR3aa: CASSARLATNEKLFF
CDR3nt: TGTGCCAGCAGCGCCCGCCTTGCAACTAATGAAAAACTTTTTTTT

abundance: .
v_gene: TRBV28
j_gene: TRBJ2-1
d_gene: .
CDR3aa: CASSPKTGTEQFF
CDR3nt: TGTGCCAGCAGTCCAAAAACAGGGACTGAGCAGTTCTTC

abundance: .
v_gene: TRBV11-2
j_gene: TRBJ1-1
d_gene: .
CDR3aa: CASSFDSRGVRGAFF
CDR3nt: TGTGCCAGCAGCTTTGATAGTCGGGGGGTCCGCGGAGCTTTCTTT